The rows below give T cell receptor beta chains drawn from one sample of a study of blood T cell repertoires in COVID-19. Here immunoSEQ multiplex PCR was the method, and the copy in TCRdb shows in-frame clones only, minus some. The data contain 90,000 to 100,000 clones, over 80% of them seen just once; the ten biggest clones take up just under 2%. The sequenced sample consisted of peripheral blood. These receptors were collected from a man between 65 and 85 years old with active or convalescent COVID-19. The CDR3 runs from the conserved cysteine through the conserved F or W. D genes are given only for firm matches. Not all rows give a size; the values are once, few, many and, for expanded clones, a class.

size	J	D	V	DNA	CDR3
-	TRBJ2-7	TRBD1	TRBV28	TGTGCCAGCAGTTCGAATCTTCGACAGGGGGGCGAGCAGTACTTC	CASSSNLRQGGEQYF
-	TRBJ2-3	-	TRBV9	TGTGCCAGCAGCGTAGCTACAGGGTACGCGGATACGCAGTATTTT	CASSVATGYADTQYF
few	TRBJ1-1	TRBD1	TRBV6-1	TGTGCCAGCAGTGTCCTCCAGGGACAGATGAACACTGAAGCTTTCTTT	CASSVLQGQMNTEAFF
-	TRBJ2-2	-	TRBV7-2	TGTGCCAGCAGCTTAGAACAAACCGGGGAGCTGTTTTTT	CASSLEQTGELFF
-	TRBJ1-1	-	TRBV2	TGTGCCAGCAGTCGGCGGGCGGACACTGAAGCTTTCTTT	CASSRRADTEAFF
-	TRBJ1-2	-	TRBV9	TGTGCCAGCAGCGTAGAACCGGGGACTAACTATGGCTACACCTTC	CASSVEPGTNYGYTF
-	TRBJ1-3	-	TRBV30	TGTGCCTGGAGTTCAGGGTTCGGTGGAAACACCATATATTTT	CAWSSGFGGNTIYF
-	TRBJ1-1	-	TRBV5-1	TGCGCCAGCAGCTTGGACAGCTCGAACACTGAAGCTTTCTTT	CASSLDSSNTEAFF
-	TRBJ2-5	TRBD2	TRBV4-1	TGCGCCAGCAGCCCCACTAGCGGGCTCCAAGAGACCCAGTACTTC	CASSPTSGLQETQYF
-	TRBJ2-1	TRBD1	TRBV18	TGTGCCAGCTCACCAAGTACAGGGGAGAAGTTCTTC	CASSPSTGEKFF
-	TRBJ2-3	TRBD1	TRBV28	TGTGCCAGCAGCCCAGGGGGAGCGGTTCCCAGGGATACGCAGTATTTT	CASSPGGAVPRDTQYF
once	TRBJ1-5	TRBD1	TRBV7-9	TGTGCCAGCAGTACTACCGGGACAGGCAATCAGCCCCAGCATTTT	CASSTTGTGNQPQHF
-	TRBJ1-1	-	TRBV4-1	TGCGCCAGCAGCCAAGATGGGGCCGGGGGGACTGAAGCTTTCTTT	CASSQDGAGGTEAFF
-	TRBJ2-7	-	TRBV28	TGTGCCAGCAGTTTGGGGCTTACCTACGAGCAGTACTTC	CASSLGLTYEQYF
-	TRBJ1-4	-	TRBV19	TGTGCCAGTAGTATAAGCCAGGGCGCTCCTGAAAAACTGTTTTTT	CASSISQGAPEKLFF
-	TRBJ2-7	TRBD1	TRBV28	TGTGCCAGCACCAGGGGACAGGGCCTAACCTACGAGCAGTACTTC	CASTRGQGLTYEQYF
-	TRBJ2-1	TRBD2	TRBV2	TGTGCCAGCAGCCCGGGACTAGCGGGAGGGAATGAGCAGTTCTTC	CASSPGLAGGNEQFF
-	TRBJ1-6	TRBD1	TRBV30	TGTGCCTGGAGTTTAACAGGGGGCTACAATTCACCCCTCCACTTT	CAWSLTGGYNSPLHF
-	TRBJ1-1	-	TRBV6-6	TGTGCCAGCACCTTGACCCCGGGGGATGAAGCTTTCTTT	CASTLTPGDEAFF
-	TRBJ1-1	-	TRBV7-2	TGTGCCAGCAGCTTAGTTCAGGGGTGGACTGAAGCTTTCTTT	CASSLVQGWTEAFF
-	TRBJ2-1	TRBD2	TRBV18	TGTGCCAGCTCCCATACTAGCGGGGGGAACTCCTACAATGAGCAGTTCTTC	CASSHTSGGNSYNEQFF
-	TRBJ1-2	-	TRBV12-3/TRBV12-4	TGTGCCAGCAGTTCAGGTGCCAACTATGGCTACACCTTC	CASSSGANYGYTF
-	TRBJ1-2	-	TRBV4-3	TGCGCCAGCAGCCAAGAACGCGGGACCGATACTAACTATGGCTACACCTTC	CASSQERGTDTNYGYTF
-	TRBJ2-6	-	TRBV30	TGTGCCTGGAGTGTCGGGGGTTCTGGGGCCAACGTCCTGACTTTC	CAWSVGGSGANVLTF
-	TRBJ1-5	-	TRBV9	TGTGCCAGCAGCGTAGCTGACAGTTATCAGCCCCAGCATTTT	CASSVADSYQPQHF
-	TRBJ2-5	TRBD1	TRBV18	TGTGCCAGCTCCCGGACAGGGGGGTCTGAGACCCAGTACTTC	CASSRTGGSETQYF
-	TRBJ2-1	-	TRBV4-2	TGTGCCAGCAGCCAGGCTGGGGCGGGGTATGTATATGAGCAGTTCTTC	CASSQAGAGYVYEQFF
-	TRBJ2-5	TRBD2	TRBV4-1	TGCGCCAGCAGCCTAACGGGACTAGCGGGGAGAATCCAAGAGACCCAGTACTTC	CASSLTGLAGRIQETQYF
few	TRBJ1-2	-	TRBV4-1	TGCGCCAGCAGCCACCCAACAGCCTCCCTTAATTATGGCTACACCTTC	CASSHPTASLNYGYTF
-	TRBJ1-1	-	TRBV5-1	TGCGCCAGCAGCTGGGGTGCAGGGCGAGGGGGGAACACTGAAGCTTTCTTT	CASSWGAGRGGNTEAFF
-	TRBJ2-1	TRBD2	TRBV3-1/TRBV3-2	TGTGCCAGCAGCCAAGATATCACTAGCGGGGGAGGAAACGAGCAGTTCTTC	CASSQDITSGGGNEQFF
-	TRBJ1-5	-	TRBV27	TGTGCCAGCAGTTTCTCGCGAGGCAATCAGCCCCAGCATTTT	CASSFSRGNQPQHF
-	TRBJ2-2	-	TRBV9	TGTGCCAGCAGCTGGGGGCGGTACACCGGGGAGCTGTTTTTT	CASSWGRYTGELFF
-	TRBJ1-1	-	TRBV2	TGTGCCAGCAGTCGGCAAAGGGGATTGAACACTGAAGCTTTCTTT	CASSRQRGLNTEAFF
-	TRBJ1-1	TRBD1	TRBV28	TGTGCCAGCACCATACAGGGGCTGGGCACTGAAGCTTTCTTT	CASTIQGLGTEAFF
-	TRBJ2-2	-	TRBV19	TGTGCCAGTAGTCCAGACGGGGCCGGGGAGCTGTTTTTT	CASSPDGAGELFF
-	TRBJ1-5	-	TRBV30	TGTGCCTGGAGTGTCCTCAATCAGCCCCAGCATTTT	CAWSVLNQPQHF
-	TRBJ2-3	TRBD2	TRBV18	TGTGCCAGCTCTAATCTAGCGGCGGATACGCAGTATTTT	CASSNLAADTQYF
-	TRBJ2-3	TRBD2	TRBV19	TGTGCCAGTAGTATAGGACTAGGGAGGGGAGATACGCAGTATTTT	CASSIGLGRGDTQYF
-	TRBJ2-5	TRBD2	TRBV11-2	TGTGCCAGCAGCTTATCTACCGGGGGGGCTGAGACCCAGTACTTC	CASSLSTGGAETQYF
few	TRBJ2-5	TRBD2	TRBV6-5	TGTGCCAGCAGTCCGGCCGGGGGGGAGACCCAGTACTTC	CASSPAGGETQYF
once	TRBJ2-7	-	TRBV4-3	TGCGCCAGCAGCCCCCACAGGGCCGGGAATGACGAGCAGTACTTC	CASSPHRAGNDEQYF
-	TRBJ2-4	TRBD1	TRBV5-4	TGTGCCAGCAGCACCGGACAGGGGACAAACATTCAGTACTTC	CASSTGQGTNIQYF
-	TRBJ1-5	TRBD1	TRBV19	TGTGCCAGTAGGCCACAGGGGGCAAGCCAGCCCCAGCATTTT	CASRPQGASQPQHF
-	TRBJ2-2	-	TRBV7-3	TGTGCCAGCAGCTTAGCGGGACTCGAGGCCGGGGAGCTGTTTTTT	CASSLAGLEAGELFF
-	TRBJ2-2	TRBD2	TRBV5-1	TGCGCCAGCAGCCACACTCGCGGGGGGGCGACCGGGGAGCTGTTTTTT	CASSHTRGGATGELFF
few	TRBJ2-4	-	TRBV5-4	TGTGCCAGCAGCTTGGACGACTCCCTCCCGTACTTC	CASSLDDSLPYF
-	TRBJ2-7	-	TRBV28	TGTGCCAGCAGGCGGAAGACCCCCTACGAGCAGTACTTC	CASRRKTPYEQYF
-	TRBJ1-2	-	TRBV5-6	TGTGCCAGCAGCGGGGTGACAGACACTAACTATGGCTACACCTTC	CASSGVTDTNYGYTF
-	TRBJ1-6	-	TRBV10-2	TGCGCCAGCCGTGACAGGCTGAGCTCCTATAATTCACCCCTCCACTTT	CASRDRLSSYNSPLHF
many	TRBJ2-3	-	TRBV9	TGTGCCAGCAGCGTAGGACATAGCGGTGGCACAGATACGCAGTATTTT	CASSVGHSGGTDTQYF
-	TRBJ1-3	-	TRBV18	TGTGCCAGCTCCCTCCAGGGTCCAAACTCTGGAAACACCATATATTTT	CASSLQGPNSGNTIYF
-	TRBJ1-3	-	TRBV18	TGTGCCAGCTCAACCAGGGTCGAGTCTGGAAACACCATATATTTT	CASSTRVESGNTIYF
-	TRBJ2-7	-	TRBV28	TGTGCCAGCACCCTAGACGGATCCTACGAGCAGTACTTC	CASTLDGSYEQYF